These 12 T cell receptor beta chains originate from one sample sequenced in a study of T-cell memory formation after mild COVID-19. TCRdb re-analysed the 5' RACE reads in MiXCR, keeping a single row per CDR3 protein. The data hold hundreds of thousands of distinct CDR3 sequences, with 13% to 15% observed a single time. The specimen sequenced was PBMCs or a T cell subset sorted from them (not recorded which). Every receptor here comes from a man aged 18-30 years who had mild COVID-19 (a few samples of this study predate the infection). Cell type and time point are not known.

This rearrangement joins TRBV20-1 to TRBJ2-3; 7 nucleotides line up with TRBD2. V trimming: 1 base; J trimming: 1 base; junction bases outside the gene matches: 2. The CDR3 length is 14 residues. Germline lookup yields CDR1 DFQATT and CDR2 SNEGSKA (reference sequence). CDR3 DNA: TGCAGTGCTAGAGGCACTAGCGGCACAGATACGCAGTATTTT. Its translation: CSARGTSGTDTQYF.

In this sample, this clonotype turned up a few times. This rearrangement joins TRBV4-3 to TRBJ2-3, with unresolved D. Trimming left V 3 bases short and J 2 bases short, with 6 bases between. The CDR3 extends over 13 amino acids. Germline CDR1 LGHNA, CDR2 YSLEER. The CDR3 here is CASSQLFTDTQYF. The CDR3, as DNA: TGCGCCAGCAGCCAGCTTTTCACAGATACGCAGTATTTT.

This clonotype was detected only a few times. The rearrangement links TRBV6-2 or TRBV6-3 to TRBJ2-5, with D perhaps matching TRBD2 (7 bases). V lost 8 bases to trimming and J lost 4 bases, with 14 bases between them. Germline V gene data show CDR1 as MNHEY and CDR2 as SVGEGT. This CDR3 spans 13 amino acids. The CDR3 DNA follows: TGTGCCAGCGGGGGGGCGAGGCGAGAGACCCAGTACTTC. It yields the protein CASGGARRETQYF.

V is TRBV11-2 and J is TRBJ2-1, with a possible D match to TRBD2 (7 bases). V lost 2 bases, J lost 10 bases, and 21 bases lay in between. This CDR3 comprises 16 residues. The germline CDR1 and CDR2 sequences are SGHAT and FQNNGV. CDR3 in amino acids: CASSLSPGGRHREQFF. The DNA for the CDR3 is TGTGCCAGCAGCTTAAGCCCCGGGGGGCGGCATCGGGAGCAGTTCTTC.

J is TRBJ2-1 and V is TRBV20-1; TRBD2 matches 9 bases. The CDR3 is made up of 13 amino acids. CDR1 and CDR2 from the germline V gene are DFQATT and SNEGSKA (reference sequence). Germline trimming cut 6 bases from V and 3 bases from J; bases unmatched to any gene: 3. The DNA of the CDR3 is TGCAGTGCACAGCGGGGGGTCTACAATGAGCAGTTCTTC. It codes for CSAQRGVYNEQFF.

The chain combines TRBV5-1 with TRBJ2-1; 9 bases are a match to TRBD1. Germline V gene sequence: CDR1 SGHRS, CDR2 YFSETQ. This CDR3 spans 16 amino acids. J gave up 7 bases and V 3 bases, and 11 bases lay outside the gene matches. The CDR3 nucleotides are TGCGCCAGCAGCTGGACAGGGGTAGGGGTTGGGAATGAGCAGTTCTTC. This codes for CASSWTGVGVGNEQFF.

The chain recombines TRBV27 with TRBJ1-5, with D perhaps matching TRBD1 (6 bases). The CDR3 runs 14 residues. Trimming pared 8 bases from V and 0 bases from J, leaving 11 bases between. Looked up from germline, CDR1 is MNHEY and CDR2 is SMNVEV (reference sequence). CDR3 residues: CASQDSYSNQPQHF. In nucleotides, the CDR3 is TGTGCCAGCCAGGACAGTTATAGCAATCAGCCCCAGCATTTT.

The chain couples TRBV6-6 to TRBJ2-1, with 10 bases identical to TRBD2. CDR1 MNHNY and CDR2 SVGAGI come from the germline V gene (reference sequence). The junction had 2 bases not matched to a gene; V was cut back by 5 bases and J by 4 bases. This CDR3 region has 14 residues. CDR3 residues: CASSASGGYNEQFF. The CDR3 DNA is TGTGCCAGCAGTGCTAGCGGGGGATACAATGAGCAGTTCTTC.

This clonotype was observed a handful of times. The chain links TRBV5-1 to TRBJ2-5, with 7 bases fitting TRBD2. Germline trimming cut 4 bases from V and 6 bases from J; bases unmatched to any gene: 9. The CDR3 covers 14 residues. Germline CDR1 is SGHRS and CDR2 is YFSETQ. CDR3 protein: CASSRGLQGQTQYF. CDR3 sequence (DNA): TGCGCCAGCAGCAGGGGACTACAAGGTCAGACCCAGTACTTC.

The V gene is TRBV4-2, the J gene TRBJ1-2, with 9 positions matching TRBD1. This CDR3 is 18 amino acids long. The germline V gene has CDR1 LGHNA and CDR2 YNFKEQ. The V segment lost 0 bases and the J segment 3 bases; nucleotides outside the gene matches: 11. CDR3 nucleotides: TGTGCCAGCAGCCAAGATAGGGGACAGGGCGCCGTCTACTATGGCTACACCTTC. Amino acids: CASSQDRGQGAVYYGYTF.

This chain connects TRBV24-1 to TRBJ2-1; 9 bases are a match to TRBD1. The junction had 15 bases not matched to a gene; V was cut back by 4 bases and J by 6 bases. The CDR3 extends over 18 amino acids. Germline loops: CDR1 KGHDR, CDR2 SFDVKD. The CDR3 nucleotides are TGTGCCACCAGTGACCAGAAGACGCGGGACAGGGAGGTCAATGAGCAGTTCTTC. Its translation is CATSDQKTRDREVNEQFF.

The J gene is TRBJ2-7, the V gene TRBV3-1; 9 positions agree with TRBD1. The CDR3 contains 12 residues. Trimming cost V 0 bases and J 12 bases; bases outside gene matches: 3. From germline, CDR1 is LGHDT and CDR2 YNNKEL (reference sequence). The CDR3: CASSQEGTGTYV. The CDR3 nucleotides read TGTGCCAGCAGCCAAGAAGGGACAGGGACGTACGTC.